This note documents a single T cell receptor beta chain sequence. What it binds is not known. CDR1 is MNHEY and CDR2 is SVGEGT in the germline V gene. The CDR3 covers 15 residues. Losses at the gene ends were 7 bases for V and 0 bases for J; bases not matched to a gene: 5. This entry belongs to a study of T cell repertoires in cytomegalovirus infection. Study-wide background: CMV epitopes, recently identified HLA-C-restricted and well-studied HLA-B-restricted, were used.

Each CDR3 protein is one row after TCRdb ran MiXCR on the reads. The sample has about 310,000 distinct CDR3 sequences, 25% seen once. Sequences were derived from cultured PBMCs, sampled from culture after CMV antigen stimulation. This clonotype originated in a human donor in good health (CMV status not recorded). Some clones in this sample may be carry-over from other donors' samples. V usage is TRBV6-2 or TRBV6-3 and J usage is TRBJ2-7, with 11 bases aligning to TRBD2. The DNA for the CDR3 is TGTGCCAGCAAAATCGGGACTAGCGGCTCCTACGAGCAGTACGTC. Its translation: CASKIGTSGSYEQYV.